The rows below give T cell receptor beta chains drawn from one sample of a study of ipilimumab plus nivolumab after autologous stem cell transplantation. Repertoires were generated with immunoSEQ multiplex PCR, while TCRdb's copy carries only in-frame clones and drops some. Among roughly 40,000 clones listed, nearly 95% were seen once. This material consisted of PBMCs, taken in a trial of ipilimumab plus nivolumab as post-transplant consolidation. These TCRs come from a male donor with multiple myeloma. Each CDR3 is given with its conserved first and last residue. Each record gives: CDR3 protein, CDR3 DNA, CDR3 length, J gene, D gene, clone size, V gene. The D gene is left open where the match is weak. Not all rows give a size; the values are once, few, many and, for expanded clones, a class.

CDR3: CASSLAGGAVSGYTF; DNA: TGTGCCAGCAGCTTAGCGGGTGGGGCGGTCTCAGGCTACACCTTC; length: 15; J: TRBJ1-2; D: -; size: -; V: TRBV7-6
CDR3: CASSLARTGKNTQYF; DNA: TGTGCCAGCAGCTTAGCCAGGACAGGGAAGAATACGCAGTATTTT; length: 15; J: TRBJ2-3; D: TRBD1; size: -; V: TRBV7-6
CDR3: CASSYRLAGGKLYEQYF; DNA: TGTGCCAGCAGTTACCGACTAGCGGGAGGGAAACTCTACGAGCAGTACTTC; length: 17; J: TRBJ2-7; D: TRBD2; size: -; V: TRBV28
CDR3: CAWRRDSNTGELFF; DNA: TGTGCCTGGAGGAGGGACTCCAACACCGGGGAGCTGTTTTTT; length: 14; J: TRBJ2-2; D: -; size: -; V: TRBV30
CDR3: CASSLEGANYGYTF; DNA: TGTGCCAGCAGCTTAGAGGGGGCGAACTATGGCTACACCTTC; length: 14; J: TRBJ1-2; D: TRBD1; size: once; V: TRBV7-2
CDR3: CATSRGEGNSPLHF; DNA: TGTGCCACCAGCAGAGGGGAGGGGAATTCACCCCTCCACTTT; length: 14; J: TRBJ1-6; D: -; size: -; V: TRBV15
CDR3: CASGTSGRDNEQFF; DNA: TGTGCCAGTGGGACTAGCGGGAGGGACAATGAGCAGTTCTTC; length: 14; J: TRBJ2-1; D: TRBD2; size: -; V: TRBV7-3
CDR3: CASSVAHADTQYF; DNA: TGTGCCAGCAGCGTAGCGCACGCAGATACGCAGTATTTT; length: 13; J: TRBJ2-3; D: -; size: once; V: TRBV9
CDR3: CASSPGQVNVNEQFF; DNA: TGTGCCAGCAGCCCGGGACAAGTAAATGTCAATGAGCAGTTCTTC; length: 15; J: TRBJ2-1; D: -; size: -; V: TRBV7-3
CDR3: CASSLLAGGTDTQYF; DNA: TGTGCCAGCAGCTTGCTAGCGGGAGGCACAGATACGCAGTATTTT; length: 15; J: TRBJ2-3; D: TRBD2; size: once; V: TRBV5-6
CDR3: CATSRYGTGELFF; DNA: TGTGCCACCAGCAGATACGGGACCGGGGAGCTGTTTTTT; length: 13; J: TRBJ2-2; D: -; size: -; V: TRBV15
CDR3: CASRPGLASYEQYF; DNA: TGTGCCAGCAGGCCGGGACTAGCCTCCTACGAGCAGTACTTC; length: 14; J: TRBJ2-7; D: TRBD2; size: -; V: TRBV28
CDR3: CASSAEQGAGEKLFF; DNA: TGCGCCAGCAGCGCCGAACAGGGGGCTGGTGAAAAACTGTTTTTT; length: 15; J: TRBJ1-4; D: TRBD1; size: once; V: TRBV5-1